The clone carrying this TCR beta chain was picked up many times. Antigen specificity is unknown. Preparation of the TCRbeta library used unique molecular identifiers. TCRdb independently ran MiXCR on the PCR reads; one entry per CDR3 protein. The data contain 450,000 to 600,000 distinct CDR3 sequences, roughly a tenth of them singletons. This specimen comes from a study of T-cell reconstitution after alpha-beta-depleted transplantation in children. Study conclusions and caveats: Expanded clones from the graft, numbering several hundred, reportedly supplied alpha-beta T cells about two months after transplant. From newly produced T cells came most of the T-cell counts and diversity one year after transplant. For some patients, TCRbeta diversity was high at day 60 because of recipient T cells and thymic progenitors that survived.

The CDR3 is 15 residues long. V trimming: 4 bases; J trimming: 7 bases; junction bases outside the gene matches: 10. Germline V gene data show CDR1 as SQVTM and CDR2 as ANQGSEA. Sequencing was performed on PBMCs, taken before TCRalphabeta/CD19-depleted stem cell transplant. The receptor was derived from a child aged 2-15 years with inherited bone marrow failure, due to receive a stem cell transplant. The genes are TRBV29-1 and TRBJ2-1, with 10 bases identical to TRBD1. The CDR3 DNA is TGCAGCGTTGGTCTCGAGACAGGGGGCTTTAATGAGCAGTTCTTC. It yields the protein CSVGLETGGFNEQFF.